This is a list of T cell receptor beta chains from one sample in a study of lymphopenia after photon versus proton radiotherapy. This table comes from immunoSEQ multiplex PCR, and its TCRdb copy is limited to in-frame clones, with some not included. There are 150,000 to 200,000 clones in the sample; around 85% occur only once, and around 5% lies in the top ten. This specimen consisted of peripheral blood, obtained from a patient treated with photon-based radiotherapy. All receptors derive from a man between 50 and 59 years old with gastric cancer. Each CDR3 is given with its conserved first and last residue. A D gene is named only where the DNA matches it firmly. Only some rows state a clone size, as once, few, many or a class for expanded clones.

v_gene	d_gene	j_gene	abundance	CDR3nt	CDR3aa
TRBV6-1	TRBD2	TRBJ2-7	NA	TGTGCCAGCAGCACAACTAGCGGAAACTACGAGCAGTACTTC	CASSTTSGNYEQYF
TRBV11-2	NA	TRBJ2-1	NA	TGTGCCAGCAGCTTAGGCCAGCCTCTCTCCTACAATGAGCAGTTCTTC	CASSLGQPLSYNEQFF
TRBV30	NA	TRBJ2-6	NA	TGTGCCTGGAGTGTCACCATCACCGGGGCCAACGTCCCGACTTTC	CAWSVTITGANVPTF
TRBV7-2	TRBD2	TRBJ2-1	once	TGTGCCAGCAGCTCCCGGGGGGTTAATGAGCAGTTCTTC	CASSSRGVNEQFF
TRBV7-9	NA	TRBJ1-3	NA	TGTGCCAGCAGCTTAGCTGGCTCTGGAAACACCATATATTTT	CASSLAGSGNTIYF
TRBV7-9	NA	TRBJ1-2	NA	TGTGCCAGCAGCTTATTGGCGTATGGCTACACCTTC	CASSLLAYGYTF
TRBV5-1	TRBD2	TRBJ2-5	NA	TGCGCCAGCAGCTCCCTAGCGGGAGAAGAGACCCAGTACTTC	CASSSLAGEETQYF
TRBV28	NA	TRBJ2-1	NA	TGTGCCAGCAGTGCCAGGGTCGGTGAGCAGTTCTTC	CASSARVGEQFF
TRBV28	NA	TRBJ1-3	NA	TGTGCCAGCAGTTTAGAGTGGCTACGGACAGTCTCTGGAAACACCATATATTTT	CASSLEWLRTVSGNTIYF
TRBV11-2	TRBD2	TRBJ2-5	NA	TGTGCCAGCAGCTTAGTTAGAACTAGCGGGAGGGCTGACAGAAAGACCCAGTACTTC	CASSLVRTSGRADRKTQYF
TRBV7-9	NA	TRBJ2-2	NA	TGTGCCAGCAGCTTAGATCTAACCGGGGAGCTGTTTTTT	CASSLDLTGELFF
TRBV2	TRBD2	TRBJ2-7	NA	TGTGCCAGCAGTGAAATCGGGACTACCTCCTACGAGCAGTACTTC	CASSEIGTTSYEQYF
TRBV18	TRBD1	TRBJ1-1	NA	TGTGCCAGCGTGACAGGGTTGGGCGCTGAAGCTTTCTTT	CASVTGLGAEAFF
TRBV21-1	NA	TRBJ2-1	NA	TGTGCCAGCAGCAACAACTTTAGCGGGAGAGTGACGGATGAGCAGTTCTTC	CASSNNFSGRVTDEQFF
TRBV6-4	NA	TRBJ2-2	NA	TGTGCCAGCAGCCCACTCCGGGCCCCCACCGGGGAGCTGTTTTTT	CASSPLRAPTGELFF
TRBV4-2	NA	TRBJ2-7	NA	TGTGCCAGCAGCCAAGACAGGGACTCCGGGTTTCGGCAGTACTTC	CASSQDRDSGFRQYF
TRBV11-2	NA	TRBJ2-2	NA	TGTGCCAGCAGCTTCCCTCTCGGGCGGGACACCGGGGAGCTGTTTTTT	CASSFPLGRDTGELFF
TRBV11-2	NA	TRBJ2-7	NA	TGTGCCAGCAGCCTTGGGCCGGGGTACGAGCAGTACTTC	CASSLGPGYEQYF
TRBV30	NA	TRBJ1-2	NA	TGTGCCTGGAGTGTGAGCAGGGACTATGGCTACACCTTC	CAWSVSRDYGYTF
TRBV30	TRBD1	TRBJ2-1	NA	TGTGCCTGGATTCCGGGACAGGGCCTCGTGAGGAATGAGCAGTTCTTC	CAWIPGQGLVRNEQFF